The subject of this entry is one T cell receptor beta chain. As processed by the authors: Using reference gene primer amplification, nucleated cell counts were estimated. Using immunoSEQ multiplex PCR, the repertoire was profiled, and TCRdb retains in-frame clones only, with some absent. The V and J calls and the clone size are those of that table, but D and trimming were determined from the DNA. The sample holds fewer than 500,000 clones, around 87% seen once. This CDR3 comprises 15 residues. Trimming took 3 bases from V and 7 from J, leaving 18 bases between them. The germline V gene encodes CDR1 KGHSH and CDR2 LQKENI. The sample belongs to a study of blood T cell repertoires in COVID-19. Each participant's cohort was designated according to participant-reported clinical history.

The sequenced material came from PBMCs or T cells enriched from blood (not recorded which). The TCR originated in a man aged 25-45 years who had recovered from COVID-19. The V call is TRBV18, the J call TRBJ1-1; tentatively, D is TRBD1 (5 bases). In nucleotides, the CDR3 is TGTGCCAGCTCACCCGACGGGCGGGGGGTAGGTGAAGCTTTCTTT. It encodes CASSPDGRGVGEAFF.